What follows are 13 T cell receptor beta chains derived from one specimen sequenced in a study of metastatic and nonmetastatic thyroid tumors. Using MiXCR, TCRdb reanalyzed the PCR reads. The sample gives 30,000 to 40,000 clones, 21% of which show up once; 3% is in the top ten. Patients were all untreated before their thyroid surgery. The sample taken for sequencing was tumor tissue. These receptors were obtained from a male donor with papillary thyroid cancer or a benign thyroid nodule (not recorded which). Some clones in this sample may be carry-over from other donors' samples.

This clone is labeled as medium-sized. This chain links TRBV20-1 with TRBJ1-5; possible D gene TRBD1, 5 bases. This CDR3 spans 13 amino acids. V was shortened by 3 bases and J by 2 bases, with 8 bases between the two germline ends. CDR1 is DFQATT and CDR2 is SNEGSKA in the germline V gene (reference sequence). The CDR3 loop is CSARGRGNQPQHF. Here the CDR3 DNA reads TGCAGTGCTAGGGGGCGCGGCAATCAGCCCCAGCATTTT.

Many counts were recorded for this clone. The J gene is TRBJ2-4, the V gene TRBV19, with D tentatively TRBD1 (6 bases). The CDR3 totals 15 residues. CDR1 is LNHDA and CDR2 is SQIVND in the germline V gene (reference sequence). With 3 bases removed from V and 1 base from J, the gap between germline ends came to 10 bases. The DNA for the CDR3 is TGTGCCAGTAGTATCACAGGGCTTGCCAAAAACATTCAGTACTTC. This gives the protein CASSITGLAKNIQYF.

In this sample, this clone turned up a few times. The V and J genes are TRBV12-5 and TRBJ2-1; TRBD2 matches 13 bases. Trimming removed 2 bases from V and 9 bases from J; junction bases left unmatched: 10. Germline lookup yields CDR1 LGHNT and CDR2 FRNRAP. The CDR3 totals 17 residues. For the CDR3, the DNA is TGTGCTAGTGGTTTGTCCCAGGGACTAGCGGGATGTATTGAGCAGTTCTTC. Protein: CASGLSQGLAGCIEQFF.

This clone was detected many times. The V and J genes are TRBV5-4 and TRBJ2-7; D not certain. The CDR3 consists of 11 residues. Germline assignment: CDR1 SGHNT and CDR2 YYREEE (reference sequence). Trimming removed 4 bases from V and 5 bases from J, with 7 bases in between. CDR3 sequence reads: CASSVSDEQYF. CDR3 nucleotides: TGTGCCAGCAGCGTGTCTGACGAGCAGTACTTC.

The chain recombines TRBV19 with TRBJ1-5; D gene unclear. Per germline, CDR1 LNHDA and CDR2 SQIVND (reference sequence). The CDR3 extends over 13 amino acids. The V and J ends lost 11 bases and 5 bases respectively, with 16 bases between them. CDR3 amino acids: CAGSKRGHQPQHF. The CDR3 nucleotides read TGTGCCGGGAGTAAGCGTGGGCATCAGCCCCAGCATTTT.

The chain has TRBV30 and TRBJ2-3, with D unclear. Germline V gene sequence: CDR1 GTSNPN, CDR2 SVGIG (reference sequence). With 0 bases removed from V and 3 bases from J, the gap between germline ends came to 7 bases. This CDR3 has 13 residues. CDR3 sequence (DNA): TGTGCCTGGAGTGTAGGGTTAACAGATACGCAGTATTTT. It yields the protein CAWSVGLTDTQYF.

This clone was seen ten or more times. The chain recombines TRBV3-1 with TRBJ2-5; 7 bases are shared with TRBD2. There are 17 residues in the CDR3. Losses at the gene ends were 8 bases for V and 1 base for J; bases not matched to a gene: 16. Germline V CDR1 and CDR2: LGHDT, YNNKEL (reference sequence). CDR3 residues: CASDTGWGGGTQETQYF. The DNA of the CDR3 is TGTGCCAGCGACACGGGTTGGGGGGGAGGTACCCAAGAGACCCAGTACTTC.

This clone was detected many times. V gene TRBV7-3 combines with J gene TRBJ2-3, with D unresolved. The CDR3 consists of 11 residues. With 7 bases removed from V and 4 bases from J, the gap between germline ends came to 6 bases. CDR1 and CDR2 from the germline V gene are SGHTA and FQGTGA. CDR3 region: CASTQADTQYF. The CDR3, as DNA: TGTGCCAGCACCCAAGCAGATACGCAGTATTTT. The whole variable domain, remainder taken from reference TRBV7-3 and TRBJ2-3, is GAGVSQTPSNKVTEKGKYVELRCDPISGHTALYWYRQSLGQGPEFLIYFQGTGAADDSGLPNDRFFAVRPEGSVSTLKIQRTERGDSAVYLCASTQADTQYFGPGTRLTVL.

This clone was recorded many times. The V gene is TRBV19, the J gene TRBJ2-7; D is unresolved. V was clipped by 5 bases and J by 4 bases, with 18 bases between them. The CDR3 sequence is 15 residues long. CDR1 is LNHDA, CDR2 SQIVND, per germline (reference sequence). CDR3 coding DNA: TGTGCCAGTAGTTCTCCTGGCCTTGGGTTGTACGAGCAGTACTTC. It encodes CASSSPGLGLYEQYF.

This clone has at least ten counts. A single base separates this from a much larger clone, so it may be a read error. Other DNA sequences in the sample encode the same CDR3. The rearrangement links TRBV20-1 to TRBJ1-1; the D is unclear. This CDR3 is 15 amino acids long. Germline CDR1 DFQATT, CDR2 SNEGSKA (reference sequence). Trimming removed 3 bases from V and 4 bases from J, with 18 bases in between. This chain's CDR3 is CSASWAGQASTEAFF. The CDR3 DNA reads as TGCAGTGCTAGTTGGGCAGGTCAGGCGAGCACTGAAGCTTTCTTT.

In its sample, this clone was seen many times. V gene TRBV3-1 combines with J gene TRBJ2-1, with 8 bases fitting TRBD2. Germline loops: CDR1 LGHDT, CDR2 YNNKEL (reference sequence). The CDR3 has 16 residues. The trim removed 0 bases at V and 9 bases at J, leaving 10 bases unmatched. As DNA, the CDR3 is TGTGCCAGCAGCCAAGATCTCCGAGCGGGAGAGAGTGAGCAGTTCTTC. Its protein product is CASSQDLRAGESEQFF.

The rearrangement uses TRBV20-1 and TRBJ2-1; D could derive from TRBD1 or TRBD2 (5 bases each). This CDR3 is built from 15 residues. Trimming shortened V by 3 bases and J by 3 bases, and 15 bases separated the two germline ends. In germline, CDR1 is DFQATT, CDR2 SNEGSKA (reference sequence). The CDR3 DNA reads TGCAGTGCTAGTGAGACATGGGACCTCTACAATGAGCAGTTCTTC. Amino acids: CSASETWDLYNEQFF.

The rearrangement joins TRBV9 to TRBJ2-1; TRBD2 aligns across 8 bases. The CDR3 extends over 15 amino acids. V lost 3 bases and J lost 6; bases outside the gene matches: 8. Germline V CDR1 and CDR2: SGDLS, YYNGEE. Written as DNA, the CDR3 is TGTGCCAGCAGCGGTAGCGGGACCCCGCCCAATGAGCAGTTCTTC. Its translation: CASSGSGTPPNEQFF.